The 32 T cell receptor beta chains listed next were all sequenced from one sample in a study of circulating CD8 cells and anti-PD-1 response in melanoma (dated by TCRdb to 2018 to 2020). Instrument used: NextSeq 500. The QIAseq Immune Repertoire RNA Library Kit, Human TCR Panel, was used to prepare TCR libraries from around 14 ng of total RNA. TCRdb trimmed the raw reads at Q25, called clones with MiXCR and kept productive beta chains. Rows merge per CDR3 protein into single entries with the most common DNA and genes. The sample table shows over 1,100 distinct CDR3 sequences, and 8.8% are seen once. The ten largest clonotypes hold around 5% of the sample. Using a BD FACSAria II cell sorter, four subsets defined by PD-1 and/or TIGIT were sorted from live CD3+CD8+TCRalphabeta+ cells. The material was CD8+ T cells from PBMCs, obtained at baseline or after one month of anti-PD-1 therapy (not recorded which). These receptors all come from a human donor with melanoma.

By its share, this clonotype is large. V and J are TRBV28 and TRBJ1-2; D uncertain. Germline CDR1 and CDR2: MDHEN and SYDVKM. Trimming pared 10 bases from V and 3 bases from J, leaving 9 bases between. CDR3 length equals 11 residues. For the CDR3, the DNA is TGTGCCACCGGACGGGACTATGGCTACACCTTC. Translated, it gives CATGRDYGYTF.

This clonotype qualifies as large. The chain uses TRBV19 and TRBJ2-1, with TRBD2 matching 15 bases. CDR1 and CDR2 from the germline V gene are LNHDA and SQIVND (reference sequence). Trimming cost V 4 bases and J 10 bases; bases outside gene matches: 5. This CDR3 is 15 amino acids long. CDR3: CASSRTSGGAEEQFF. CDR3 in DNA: TGTGCCAGTAGTAGGACTAGCGGGGGGGCCGAGGAGCAGTTCTTC. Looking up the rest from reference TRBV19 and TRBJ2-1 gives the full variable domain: DGGITQSPKYLFRKEGQNVTLSCEQNLNHDAMYWYRQDPGQGLRLIYYSQIVNDFQKGDIAEGYSVSREKKESFPLTVTSAQKNPTAFYLCASSRTSGGAEEQFFGPGTRLTVL.

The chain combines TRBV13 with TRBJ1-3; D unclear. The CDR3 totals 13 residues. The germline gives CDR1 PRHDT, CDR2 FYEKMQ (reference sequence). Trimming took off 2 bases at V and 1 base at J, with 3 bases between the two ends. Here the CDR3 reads CASSLSSGNTIYF. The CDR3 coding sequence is TGTGCCAGCAGCTTAAGTTCTGGAAACACCATATATTTT.

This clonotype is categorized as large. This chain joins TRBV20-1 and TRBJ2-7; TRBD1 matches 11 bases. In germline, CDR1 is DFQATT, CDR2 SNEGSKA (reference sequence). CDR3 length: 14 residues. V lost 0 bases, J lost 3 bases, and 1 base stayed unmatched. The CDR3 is CSARDGTGGYEQYF. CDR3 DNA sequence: TGCAGTGCTAGAGATGGGACAGGGGGCTACGAGCAGTACTTC.

This chain's CDR3 is CASSLGGLGREHIQYF. The DNA of the CDR3 is TGTGCCAGCAGTTTAGGAGGTTTGGGCCGCGAACACATTCAGTACTTC. This chain uses TRBV12-3 or TRBV12-4 with TRBJ2-4, with D unresolved. The CDR3 has 16 residues. Trimming shortened V by 1 base and J by 8 bases, and 18 bases separated the two germline ends.

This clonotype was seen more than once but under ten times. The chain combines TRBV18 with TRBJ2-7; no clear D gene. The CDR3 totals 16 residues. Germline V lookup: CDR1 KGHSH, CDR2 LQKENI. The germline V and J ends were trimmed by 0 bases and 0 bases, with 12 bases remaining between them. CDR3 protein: CASSPPPGWASYEQYF. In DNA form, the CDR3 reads TGTGCCAGCTCACCACCTCCAGGCTGGGCCTCCTACGAGCAGTACTTC.

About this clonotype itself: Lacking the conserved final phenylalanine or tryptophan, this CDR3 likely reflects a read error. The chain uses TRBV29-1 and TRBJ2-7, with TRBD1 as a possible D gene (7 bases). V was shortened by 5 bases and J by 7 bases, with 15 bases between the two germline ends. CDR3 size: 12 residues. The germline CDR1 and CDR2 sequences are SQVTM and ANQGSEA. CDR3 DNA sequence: TGCAGCGTTACCACAGGGGCGGGGGAGCAGTACTCC. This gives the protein CSVTTGAGEQYS.

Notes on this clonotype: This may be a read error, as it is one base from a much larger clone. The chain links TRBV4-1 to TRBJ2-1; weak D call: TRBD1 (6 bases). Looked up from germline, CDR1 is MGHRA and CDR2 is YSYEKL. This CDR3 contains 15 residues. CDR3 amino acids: CASNQDPGAGNEQFF. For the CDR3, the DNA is TGCGCCAGCAACCAAGATCCAGGGGCAGGCAATGAGCAGTTCTTC.

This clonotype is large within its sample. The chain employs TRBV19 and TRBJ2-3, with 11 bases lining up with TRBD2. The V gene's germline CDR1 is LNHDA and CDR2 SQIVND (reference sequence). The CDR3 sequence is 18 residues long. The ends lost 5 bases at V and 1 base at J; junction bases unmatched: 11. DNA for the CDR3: TGTGCCAGTAGTTGGATACTAGCGGGGGAAATGGGCACAGATACGCAGTATTTT. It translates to CASSWILAGEMGTDTQYF.

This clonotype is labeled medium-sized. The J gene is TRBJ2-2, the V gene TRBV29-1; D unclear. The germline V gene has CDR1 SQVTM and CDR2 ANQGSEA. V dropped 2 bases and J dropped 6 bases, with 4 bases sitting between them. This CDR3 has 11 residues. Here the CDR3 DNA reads TGCAGCGTTGAACGGGCCGGGGAGCTGTTTTTT. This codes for CSVERAGELFF.

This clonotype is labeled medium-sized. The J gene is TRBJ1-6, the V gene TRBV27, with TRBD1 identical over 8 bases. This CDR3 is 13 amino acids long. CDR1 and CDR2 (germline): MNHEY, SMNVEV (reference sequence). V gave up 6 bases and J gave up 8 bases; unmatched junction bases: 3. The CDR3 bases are TGTGCCAGCAGGGACAGGGTTGATTCACCCCTCCACTTT. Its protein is CASRDRVDSPLHF.

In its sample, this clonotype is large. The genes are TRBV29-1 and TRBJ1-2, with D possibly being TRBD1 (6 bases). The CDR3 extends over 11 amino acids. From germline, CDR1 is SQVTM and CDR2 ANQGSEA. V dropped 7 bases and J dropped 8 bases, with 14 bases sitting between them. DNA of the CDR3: TGCAGCGCCTCAGGGGCGCTCGGCTACACCTTC. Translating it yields CSASGALGYTF. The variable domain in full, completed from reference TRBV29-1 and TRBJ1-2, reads SAVISQKPSRDICQRGTSLTIQCQVDSQVTMMFWYRQQPGQSLTLIATANQGSEATYESGFVIDKFPISRPNLTFSTLTVSNMSPEDSSIYLCSASGALGYTFGSGTRLTVV.

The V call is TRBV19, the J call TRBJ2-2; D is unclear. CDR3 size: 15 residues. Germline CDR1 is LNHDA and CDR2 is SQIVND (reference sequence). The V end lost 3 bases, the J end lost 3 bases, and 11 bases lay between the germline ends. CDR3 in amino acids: CASSIFSSYTGELFF. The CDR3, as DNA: TGTGCCAGTAGTATCTTCAGCTCGTACACCGGGGAGCTGTTTTTT.

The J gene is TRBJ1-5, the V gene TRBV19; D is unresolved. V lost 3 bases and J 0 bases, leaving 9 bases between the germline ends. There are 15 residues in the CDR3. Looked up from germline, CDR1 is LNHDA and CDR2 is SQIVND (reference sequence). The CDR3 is CASSMGGFSNQPQHF. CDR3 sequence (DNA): TGTGCCAGTAGTATGGGCGGATTTAGCAATCAGCCCCAGCATTTT.

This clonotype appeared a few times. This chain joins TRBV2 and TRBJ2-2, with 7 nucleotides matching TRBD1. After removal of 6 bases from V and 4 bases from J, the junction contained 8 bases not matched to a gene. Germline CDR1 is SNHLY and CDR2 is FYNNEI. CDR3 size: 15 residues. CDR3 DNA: TGTGCCAGCAGCGGTACAGGGGTTGGCACCGGGGAGCTGTTTTTT. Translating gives CASSGTGVGTGELFF.

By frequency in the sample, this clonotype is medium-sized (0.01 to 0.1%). In nucleotides, the CDR3 is TGTGCCAGCACCCCTAGAGAGGGAGAGAACTATGGCTACACCTTC. It translates to CASTPREGENYGYTF. The chain joins TRBV27 to TRBJ1-2; D ambiguous. The V gene lost 7 bases and the J gene lost 2 bases, with 17 bases spanning the gap. The CDR3 loop spans 15 amino acids. Germline-derived CDR1 and CDR2 are MNHEY and SMNVEV (reference sequence).

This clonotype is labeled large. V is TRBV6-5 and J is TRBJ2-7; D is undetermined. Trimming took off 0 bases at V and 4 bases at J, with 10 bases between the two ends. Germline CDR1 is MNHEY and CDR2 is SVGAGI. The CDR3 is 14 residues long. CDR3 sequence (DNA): TGTGCCAGCAGTTACTCAAGCCCGGGTTACGAGCAGTACTTC. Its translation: CASSYSSPGYEQYF.

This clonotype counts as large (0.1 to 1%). The CDR3 region has the DNA TGTGCCAGCAAAGGGGGAACAGGGTTCACTGAAGCTTTCTTT. As protein: CASKGGTGFTEAFF. The rearrangement links TRBV2 to TRBJ1-1, with D possibly matching TRBD1 (6 bases). Per the germline V gene, CDR1 is SNHLY and CDR2 is FYNNEI. V was shortened by 7 bases and J by 4 bases, with 16 bases between the two germline ends. This CDR3 comprises 14 residues.

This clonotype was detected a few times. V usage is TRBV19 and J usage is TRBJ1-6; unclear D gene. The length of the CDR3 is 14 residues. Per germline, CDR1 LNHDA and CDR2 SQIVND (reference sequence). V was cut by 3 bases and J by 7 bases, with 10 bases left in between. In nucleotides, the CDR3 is TGTGCCAGTAGTATGGGATTGGACAATTCACCCCTCCACTTT. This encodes CASSMGLDNSPLHF.

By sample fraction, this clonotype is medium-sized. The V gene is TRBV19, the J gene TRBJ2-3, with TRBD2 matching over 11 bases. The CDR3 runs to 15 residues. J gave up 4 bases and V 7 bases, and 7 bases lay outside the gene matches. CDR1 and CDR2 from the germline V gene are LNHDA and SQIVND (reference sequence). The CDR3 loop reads CASMRGTSGSDTQYF. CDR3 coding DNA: TGTGCCAGTATGAGGGGGACTAGCGGCTCAGATACGCAGTATTTT.

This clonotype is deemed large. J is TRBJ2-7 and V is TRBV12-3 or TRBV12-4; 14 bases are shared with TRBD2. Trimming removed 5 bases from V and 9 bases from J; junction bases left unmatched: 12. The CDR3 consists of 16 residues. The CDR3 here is CASSPEGLAGDLVQYF. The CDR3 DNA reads TGTGCCAGCAGTCCCGAGGGACTAGCGGGGGATCTGGTGCAGTACTTC.

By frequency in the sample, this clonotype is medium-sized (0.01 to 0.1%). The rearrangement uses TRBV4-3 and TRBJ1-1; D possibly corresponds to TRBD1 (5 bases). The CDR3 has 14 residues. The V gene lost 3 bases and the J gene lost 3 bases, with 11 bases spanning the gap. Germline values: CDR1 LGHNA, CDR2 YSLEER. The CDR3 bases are TGCGCCAGCAGCCACGGCCCGGGGGACACTGAAGCTTTCTTT. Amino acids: CASSHGPGDTEAFF.

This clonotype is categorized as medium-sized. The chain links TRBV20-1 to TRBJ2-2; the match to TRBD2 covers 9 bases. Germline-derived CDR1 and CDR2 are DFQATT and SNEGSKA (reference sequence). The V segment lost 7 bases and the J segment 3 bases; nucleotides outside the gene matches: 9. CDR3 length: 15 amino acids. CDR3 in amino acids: CSVPRASGDTGELFF. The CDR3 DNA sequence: TGCAGTGTACCGAGGGCTAGCGGGGACACCGGGGAGCTGTTTTTT.

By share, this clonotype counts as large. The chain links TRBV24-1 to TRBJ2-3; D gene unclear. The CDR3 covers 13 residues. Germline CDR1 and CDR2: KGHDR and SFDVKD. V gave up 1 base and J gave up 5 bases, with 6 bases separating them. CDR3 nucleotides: TGTGCCACCAGTGATTTAGGTGGAGATACGCAGTATTTT. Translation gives CATSDLGGDTQYF.

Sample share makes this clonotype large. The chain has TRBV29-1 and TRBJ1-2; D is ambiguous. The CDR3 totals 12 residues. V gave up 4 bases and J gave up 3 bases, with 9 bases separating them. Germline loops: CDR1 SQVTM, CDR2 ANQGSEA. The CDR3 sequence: CSVGISDYGYTF. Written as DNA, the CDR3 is TGCAGCGTTGGAATCAGTGACTATGGCTACACCTTC.

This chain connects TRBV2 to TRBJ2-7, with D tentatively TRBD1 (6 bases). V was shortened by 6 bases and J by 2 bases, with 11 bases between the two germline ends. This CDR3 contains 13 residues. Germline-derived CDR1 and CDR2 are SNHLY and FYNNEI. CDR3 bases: TGTGCCAGCAGGGGACATACCCCCTACGAGCAGTACTTC. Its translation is CASRGHTPYEQYF. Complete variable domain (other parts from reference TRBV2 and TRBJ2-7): EPEVTQTPSHQVTQMGQEVILRCVPISNHLYFYWYRQILGQKVEFLVSFYNNEISEKSEIFDDQFSVERPDGSNFTLKIRSTKLEDSAMYFCASRGHTPYEQYFGPGTRLTVT.

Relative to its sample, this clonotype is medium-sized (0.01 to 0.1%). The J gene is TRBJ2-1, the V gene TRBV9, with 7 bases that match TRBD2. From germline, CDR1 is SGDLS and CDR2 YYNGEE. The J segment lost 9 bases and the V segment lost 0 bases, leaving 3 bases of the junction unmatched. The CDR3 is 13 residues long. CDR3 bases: TGTGCCAGCAGCGTAGGGACTAGTGGTGAGCAGTTCTTC. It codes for CASSVGTSGEQFF.

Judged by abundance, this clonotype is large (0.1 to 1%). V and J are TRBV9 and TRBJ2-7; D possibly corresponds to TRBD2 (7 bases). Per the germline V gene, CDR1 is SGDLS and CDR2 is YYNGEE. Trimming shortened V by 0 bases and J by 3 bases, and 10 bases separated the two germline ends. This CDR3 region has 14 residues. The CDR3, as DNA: TGTGCCAGCAGCGTAGAGGGGGGGAACTACGAGCAGTACTTC. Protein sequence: CASSVEGGNYEQYF.

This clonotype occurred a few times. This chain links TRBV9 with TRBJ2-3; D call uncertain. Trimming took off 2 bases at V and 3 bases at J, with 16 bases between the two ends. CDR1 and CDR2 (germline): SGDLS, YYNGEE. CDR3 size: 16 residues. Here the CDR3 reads CASSVMEQQWTDTQYF. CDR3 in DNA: TGTGCCAGCAGCGTCATGGAGCAACAGTGGACAGATACGCAGTATTTT. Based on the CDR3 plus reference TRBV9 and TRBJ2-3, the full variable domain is DSGVTQTPKHLITATGQRVTLRCSPRSGDLSVYWYQQSLDQGLQFLIQYYNGEERAKGNILERFSAQQFPDLHSELNLSSLELGDSALYFCASSVMEQQWTDTQYFGPGTRLTVL.

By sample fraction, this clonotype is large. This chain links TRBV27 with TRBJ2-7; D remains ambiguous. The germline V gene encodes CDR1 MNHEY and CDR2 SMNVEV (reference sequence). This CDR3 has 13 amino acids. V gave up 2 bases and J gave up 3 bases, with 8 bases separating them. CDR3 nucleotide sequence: TGTGCCAGCAGTTTAGGGCGCTTCTACGAGCAGTACTTC. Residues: CASSLGRFYEQYF.

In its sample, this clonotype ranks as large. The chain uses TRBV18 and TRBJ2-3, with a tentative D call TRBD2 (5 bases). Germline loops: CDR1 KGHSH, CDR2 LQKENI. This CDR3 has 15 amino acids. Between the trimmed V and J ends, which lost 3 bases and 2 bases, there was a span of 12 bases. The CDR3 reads CASSPISGSTDTQYF. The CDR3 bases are TGTGCCAGCTCACCGATATCGGGATCCACAGATACGCAGTATTTT.

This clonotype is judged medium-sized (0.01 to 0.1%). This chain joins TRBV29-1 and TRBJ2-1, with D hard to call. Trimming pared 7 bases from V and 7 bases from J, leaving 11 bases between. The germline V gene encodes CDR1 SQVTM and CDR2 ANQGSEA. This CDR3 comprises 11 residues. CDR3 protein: CSADGENEQFF. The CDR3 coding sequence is TGCAGCGCGGACGGCGAAAATGAGCAGTTCTTC.